This T cell receptor (beta chain) stems from a study of T cell repertoires in cytomegalovirus infection. Study as a whole: Public signatures in TCR beta pointed to CMV infection and matching HLA type. Whole-study findings and limits: CMV carriers having the relevant HLA were flagged by cumulative public TCR beta family frequency. Within the response measured ex vivo, HLA-C-restricted CMV-specific TCR beta clonotypes were dominant.

TCRdb re-called the reads through MiXCR, storing one row per CDR3 protein. The table lists 680,000 or so distinct CDR3 sequences, roughly 35% of them singletons. There are 13 residues in the CDR3. Trimming removed 9 bases from V and 5 bases from J; junction bases left unmatched: 8. Germline lookup yields CDR1 KGHDR and CDR2 SFDVKD. In the case of this clonotype: Its antigen is undetermined. The CDR3 end shows no conserved phenylalanine or tryptophan, and so a read error is likely.

The sample consisted of PBMCs. The J gene is TRBJ1-1, the V gene TRBV24-1; 7 bases align to TRBD1. The source is a human donor in good health (CMV status not recorded). Some clones in this sample may be carry-over from other donors' samples. The CDR3 region is CATVTGTGTEAFC. Here the CDR3 DNA reads TGTGCCACCGTGACAGGGACTGGGACTGAAGCTTTCTGT.